One sample yielded the 16 T cell receptor beta chains listed below, sequenced in a study of CD8 T cells in Susac syndrome. RNA was extracted with the RNeasy kit, and a quantity of 0.5 to 1 ug was reverse transcribed using random hexamers. MiXCR was run by TCRdb on the immunoSEQ multiplex PCR reads, yielding one entry per CDR3 protein. This sample has under 150,000 distinct CDR3 sequences, with 94% found just once. The specimen was CD8+ T cells from PBMCs. The receptors derive from a human donor in good health.

The V and J genes are TRBV7-9 and TRBJ1-2, with D possibly TRBD1 on 5 matching bases. V shed 3 bases and J shed 8 bases, with 13 bases lying between them. The germline V gene encodes CDR1 SEHNR and CDR2 FQNEAQ (reference sequence). The CDR3 length is 13 residues. CDR3 DNA: TGTGCCAGCAGCTTTTCTAGGGGTCCAGGCTACACCTTC. Its protein product is CASSFSRGPGYTF.

The CDR3 DNA follows: TGTGCCAGCAGTTTCCAGGCTGACTCCTACGAGCAGTACTTC. This encodes CASSFQADSYEQYF. The chain has TRBV27 and TRBJ2-7; D is uncertain. V was cut by 3 bases and J by 0 bases, with 9 bases left in between. The germline V gene has CDR1 MNHEY and CDR2 SMNVEV (reference sequence). This CDR3 region has 14 residues.

This chain uses TRBV29-1 with TRBJ2-7; D remains unclear. Germline CDR1 reads SQVTM; CDR2 reads ANQGSEA. Trimming shortened V by 6 bases and J by 1 base, and 10 bases separated the two germline ends. This CDR3 is built from 12 residues. Here the CDR3 reads CSVVTASYEQYF. CDR3 nucleotides: TGCAGCGTAGTGACTGCTTCCTACGAGCAGTACTTC.

This clonotype was seen just once. The chain uses TRBV4-1 and TRBJ2-7; 8 bases match TRBD1. The CDR3 length is 15 residues. V shed 4 bases, J shed 3 bases, and the junction held 8 bases outside the gene matches. Germline CDR1 reads MGHRA; CDR2 reads YSYEKL. The CDR3 region is CASSRGQGAGYEQYF. The CDR3 DNA is TGCGCCAGCAGCCGGGGGCAGGGGGCAGGCTACGAGCAGTACTTC.

The chain has TRBV5-4 and TRBJ1-2, with 7 bases matching TRBD1. CDR3 length: 17 amino acids. The V gene's germline CDR1 is SGHNT and CDR2 YYREEE (reference sequence). V shed 0 bases and J 5 bases; nucleotides not matched to a gene: 13. The CDR3 DNA sequence: TGTGCCAGCAGCTTGGTGTACCGACAGGGAAACCCTTATGGCTACACCTTC. Translation gives CASSLVYRQGNPYGYTF.

The chain joins TRBV24-1 to TRBJ2-1; the match to TRBD1 covers 8 bases. Germline loops: CDR1 KGHDR, CDR2 SFDVKD. CDR3 length equals 17 residues. V lost 1 base to trimming and J lost 6 bases; unmatched junction nucleotides: 10. The CDR3 nucleotides are TGTGCCACCAGTGATTTAAGCTCCGGACAGGGCTTCAATGAGCAGTTCTTC. The encoded protein is CATSDLSSGQGFNEQFF.

This chain links TRBV28 with TRBJ1-1; D perhaps matches TRBD1 (5 bases). V was cut by 6 bases and J by 8 bases, with 16 bases left in between. Germline V gene sequence: CDR1 MDHEN, CDR2 SYDVKM. The CDR3 is 13 amino acids. The DNA for the CDR3 is TGTGCCAGCAGAATTGATGGGGGAATGGAAGCTTTCTTT. Amino acid sequence: CASRIDGGMEAFF.

This rearrangement joins TRBV9 to TRBJ2-2; D ambiguous. The V gene's germline CDR1 is SGDLS and CDR2 YYNGEE. CDR3 size: 12 residues. Trimming took off 5 bases at V and 3 bases at J, with 5 bases between the two ends. The DNA for the CDR3 is TGTGCCAGCAGTACCGACACCGGGGAGCTGTTTTTT. It encodes CASSTDTGELFF. Supplemented by reference TRBV9 and TRBJ2-2, the full variable domain reads DSGVTQTPKHLITATGQRVTLRCSPRSGDLSVYWYQQSLDQGLQFLIQYYNGEERAKGNILERFSAQQFPDLHSELNLSSLELGDSALYFCASSTDTGELFFGEGSRLTVL.

The rearrangement uses TRBV5-1 and TRBJ2-3; D is possibly TRBD1 (8 bases). The V and J ends lost 4 bases and 4 bases respectively, with 16 bases between them. Germline V CDR1 and CDR2: SGHRS, YFSETQ. The CDR3 runs 15 residues. CDR3 region: CASSTGQGGADTQYF. CDR3 nucleotides: TGCGCCAGCAGCACCGGACAGGGAGGGGCAGATACGCAGTATTTT.

The J gene is TRBJ1-1, the V gene TRBV7-9, with TRBD1 as a possible D gene (5 bases). The V end lost 6 bases, the J end lost 4 bases, and 9 bases lay between the germline ends. This CDR3 is built from 12 residues. The germline V gene has CDR1 SEHNR and CDR2 FQNEAQ (reference sequence). In nucleotides, the CDR3 is TGTGCCAGCAGAGAACAGGTCACTGAAGCTTTCTTT. This translates into CASREQVTEAFF. The full variable domain, its missing parts supplied by reference TRBV7-9 and TRBJ1-1, is DTGVSQNPRHKITKRGQNVTFRCDPISEHNRLYWYRQTLGQGPEFLTYFQNEAQLEKSRLLSDRFSAERPKGSFSTLEIQRTEQGDSAMYLCASREQVTEAFFGQGTRLTVV.

The V call is TRBV29-1, the J call TRBJ2-7, with a possible D match to TRBD2 (5 bases). The CDR3 covers 15 residues. V was trimmed by 4 bases and J by 7 bases, leaving 23 bases between them. Germline V gives CDR1 SQVTM, CDR2 ANQGSEA. The DNA for the CDR3 is TGCAGCGTTGTCCTGCCCGGACTTATTTTCTGGGAGCAGTACTTC. Translation: CSVVLPGLIFWEQYF.

V and J are TRBV12-3 or TRBV12-4 and TRBJ2-5; TRBD2 matches at 10 bases. This CDR3 has 14 amino acids. V dropped 5 bases and J dropped 5; count of bases not matched to a gene: 5. The CDR3 DNA reads as TGTGCCAGCAGTCAGAGCGGGAGGGCCGAGACCCAGTACTTC. Translating gives CASSQSGRAETQYF.

The chain carries TRBV27 and TRBJ2-7; 8 nucleotides match TRBD2. The CDR3 is made up of 13 amino acids. Losses at the gene ends were 8 bases for V and 0 bases for J; bases not matched to a gene: 3. Germline V CDR1 and CDR2: MNHEY, SMNVEV (reference sequence). The CDR3 DNA follows: TGTGCCAGCGCGGCGGGGGGCTCCTACGAGCAGTACTTC. This sequence encodes CASAAGGSYEQYF.

This clonotype was recorded only once. This chain connects TRBV7-2 to TRBJ2-3; 9 nucleotides match TRBD2. The CDR3 spans 15 residues. The trim removed 1 base at V and 3 bases at J, leaving 2 bases unmatched. Germline V lookup: CDR1 SGHTA, CDR2 FQGNSA. The CDR3 sequence is CASSLVAGVTDTQYF. For the CDR3, the DNA is TGTGCCAGCAGCTTAGTAGCGGGAGTGACAGATACGCAGTATTTT.

The V and J genes are TRBV4-3 and TRBJ2-4, with a tentative D call TRBD2 (6 bases). The CDR3 has 15 amino acids. From germline, CDR1 is LGHNA and CDR2 YSLEER. Trimming took off 4 bases at V and 1 base at J, with 11 bases between the two ends. The CDR3 reads CASSLTGRAKNIQYF. Here the CDR3 DNA reads TGCGCCAGCAGCCTCACGGGGAGGGCCAAAAACATTCAGTACTTC.

CDR3 sequence (DNA): TGCAGTGCTAGAGCGAGGACAAGGGGACTAGCGGGGGGATCCCGGGGGACAGATACGCAGTATTTT. Encoded protein: CSARARTRGLAGGSRGTDTQYF. This chain connects TRBV20-1 to TRBJ2-3; 15 bases line up with TRBD2. From germline, CDR1 is DFQATT and CDR2 SNEGSKA (reference sequence). CDR3 size: 22 residues. Trimming took 1 base from V and 3 from J; bases not matched to a gene: 20.